The 7 T cell receptor beta chains below come from one sample, sequenced in a study of blood T cell repertoires in COVID-19. Only in-frame clones appear in the TCRdb table, and some are missing; sequencing was by immunoSEQ multiplex PCR. The sample holds approximately 280,000 clones, around nine tenths seen once. Material for sequencing was peripheral blood. The receptors shown here come from a woman aged 55-70 years with acute or convalescent COVID-19.

The chain carries TRBV7-2 and TRBJ1-5; 7 bases fit TRBD1. Losses at the gene ends were 5 bases for V and 7 bases for J; bases not matched to a gene: 5. From germline, CDR1 is SGHTA and CDR2 FQGNSA. CDR3 size: 13 residues. The CDR3 bases are TGTGCCAGCAGCCAACGACAGGGACAGCCCCAGCATTTT. It specifies CASSQRQGQPQHF.

This chain joins TRBV7-9 and TRBJ2-1, with 9 positions matching TRBD2. The CDR3 has 15 residues. Germline V gene lookup returns CDR1 SEHNR and CDR2 FQNEAQ (reference sequence). V was clipped by 5 bases and J by 8 bases; unmatched bases: 10. The CDR3 nucleotides read TGTGCCAGCAGCCATAGCGGGGGCCTGGGGGATGAGCAGTTCTTC. This translates into CASSHSGGLGDEQFF.

The chain recombines TRBV19 with TRBJ1-2; TRBD1 matches 7 bases. V dropped 4 bases and J dropped 8; count of bases not matched to a gene: 7. There are 13 residues in the CDR3. CDR1 LNHDA and CDR2 SQIVND come from the germline V gene (reference sequence). The CDR3 protein is CASSTRTGRGYTF. For the CDR3, the DNA is TGTGCCAGTAGTACACGGACAGGAAGGGGCTACACCTTC.

This rearrangement joins TRBV3-1 (or the pseudogene TRBV3-2) to TRBJ2-7, with TRBD1 matching 9 bases. This CDR3 region has 14 residues. V shed 4 bases and J 5 bases; nucleotides not matched to a gene: 6. CDR1 and CDR2 from the germline V gene are LGHDT and YNNKEL (reference sequence). In DNA, the CDR3 is TGTGCCAGCAGCCTACCCGGGACAGGGAACGAGCAGTACTTC. Protein: CASSLPGTGNEQYF.

This clone appeared a few times. The V gene is TRBV5-4, the J gene TRBJ1-6, with 11 positions matching TRBD1. Germline loops: CDR1 SGHNT, CDR2 YYREEE (reference sequence). Unmatched junction bases numbered 1, after V lost 0 bases and J lost 8 bases. The CDR3 is made up of 15 amino acids. The CDR3 loop reads CASSLGTGGDSPLHF. The CDR3 region has the DNA TGTGCCAGCAGCTTGGGGACAGGGGGCGATTCACCCCTCCACTTT.

The chain uses TRBV20-1 and TRBJ2-7; maybe TRBD1 (5 bases). Trimming shortened V by 6 bases and J by 6 bases, and 12 bases separated the two germline ends. Germline loops: CDR1 DFQATT, CDR2 SNEGSKA (reference sequence). This CDR3 comprises 11 residues. DNA for the CDR3: TGCAGTGCCGGCGTGGGGCGCGAGCAGTACTTC. Translating it yields CSAGVGREQYF.

The genes are TRBV5-1 and TRBJ1-4; TRBD1 matches at 10 bases. The V gene's germline CDR1 is SGHRS and CDR2 YFSETQ. The V gene end was trimmed by 4 bases and the J gene end by 8 bases; junction bases not matched to a gene: 5. The CDR3 totals 14 residues. The CDR3 sequence: CASSHRTGGEKLFF. The CDR3 DNA follows: TGCGCCAGCAGCCACAGGACAGGGGGAGAAAAACTGTTTTTT.